Below are 32 T cell receptor beta chains sequenced from a single sample in a study of spatial heterogeneity in lung cancer. Time point denoted: sample taken at primary tumor resection. Unsorted whole RNA of tumor, nontumor lung or frozen PBMC was sequenced. In TCRdb, the 5' RACE reads were re-called with MiXCR into one record per CDR3 protein. The data contain 2,500 to 4,000 distinct CDR3 sequences, around 28% of them singletons. Sequencing was performed on PBMCs, taken at surgery. The receptor set was obtained from a female donor with early-stage non-small cell lung cancer.

This clonotype has more than one count but fewer than ten. The library was built for alpha chains, so this beta chain is an off-target read and its size means little. The V and J genes are TRBV28 and TRBJ2-7; TRBD1 matches at 8 bases. The germline gives CDR1 MDHEN, CDR2 SYDVKM. The length of the CDR3 is 15 residues. The V segment lost 6 bases and the J segment 5 bases; nucleotides outside the gene matches: 12. In nucleotides, the CDR3 is TGTGCCAGCAGCTCCGCCGAACAGGGGGATCACGAGCAGTACTTC. It codes for CASSSAEQGDHEQYF.

Notes on this clonotype: The library was prepared for alpha chains; this beta chain is a stray read, so its frequency means little. The chain couples TRBV27 to TRBJ2-7; D remains unclear. The germline V gene encodes CDR1 MNHEY and CDR2 SMNVEV (reference sequence). The CDR3 sequence is 15 residues long. V was cut by 1 base and J by 3 bases, with 13 bases left in between. The CDR3 protein is CASSLYARVGYEQYV. Written as DNA, the CDR3 is TGTGCCAGCAGTTTATACGCCCGGGTTGGCTACGAGCAGTACGTC.

Points on this clonotype: This beta chain was picked up by a library intended for alpha chains and is off target, so its count carries little meaning. The chain uses TRBV11-2 and TRBJ2-4; TRBD2 might be the D (5 bases). From germline, CDR1 is SGHAT and CDR2 FQNNGV. With 7 bases removed from V and 4 bases from J, the gap between germline ends came to 11 bases. The CDR3 has 13 residues. The CDR3: CASTGFKKNIQYF. The CDR3 region has the DNA TGTGCCAGCACGGGGTTTAAAAAAAACATTCAGTACTTC.

As regards this clonotype: Being off target in a library aimed at alpha chains, this beta chain has a size of little meaning. The chain is built from TRBV7-2 and TRBJ2-3; D might be TRBD2 (5 bases). This CDR3 comprises 15 residues. Germline CDR1 and CDR2: SGHTA and FQGNSA. The V end lost 2 bases, the J end lost 0 bases, and 9 bases lay between the germline ends. In DNA form, the CDR3 reads TGTGCCAGCAGCTTAACCGGGGTTAGCACAGATACGCAGTATTTT. Residues: CASSLTGVSTDTQYF.

Only a few counts were recorded for this clonotype. Little can be read into the size of this beta chain, an off-target read in a library designed for alpha chains. The chain carries TRBV24-1 and TRBJ2-1; TRBD1 or TRBD2 may be the D gene (5 bases each). V was trimmed by 6 bases and J by 3 bases, leaving 17 bases between them. The germline V gene has CDR1 KGHDR and CDR2 SFDVKD. This CDR3 comprises 16 residues. The chain's CDR3 is CATSTTLGPRYNEQFF. The DNA of the CDR3 is TGTGCCACCAGTACAACTCTGGGACCGCGCTACAATGAGCAGTTCTTC.

By sample share, this clonotype is medium-sized (0.01 to 0.1%). This beta chain is an unintended read in a library built for alpha chains; its size means little. The chain combines TRBV5-6 with TRBJ2-7; perhaps TRBD1 as D (6 bases). The CDR3 sequence is 14 residues long. Germline CDR1 is SGHDT and CDR2 is YYEEEE. Deletions cut 0 bases from V and 6 bases from J, with 13 bases between. This CDR3 reads CASSLGGGSGEQYF. DNA for the CDR3: TGTGCCAGCAGCTTGGGAGGGGGATCAGGCGAGCAGTACTTC.

This clonotype was seen a few times. Within a library made for alpha chains, this beta chain is off target, and its count is uninformative. The genes are TRBV9 and TRBJ2-7; D gene uncertain. CDR1 and CDR2 from the germline V gene are SGDLS and YYNGEE. This CDR3 is 14 amino acids long. Trimming stripped 0 bases from V and 1 base from J, with 8 bases between. The CDR3 loop is CASSVAVGSYEQYF. CDR3 DNA: TGTGCCAGCAGCGTAGCGGTAGGGTCCTACGAGCAGTACTTC.

Comments on this clonotype: The library was built for alpha chains, so this beta chain is an off-target read and its size means little. This chain uses TRBV2 with TRBJ2-3; TRBD1 matches at 7 bases. J was trimmed by 2 bases and V by 7 bases; bases with no gene match: 9. The CDR3 length is 15 residues. The germline V gene encodes CDR1 SNHLY and CDR2 FYNNEI. CDR3 DNA: TGTGCCAGCAAAAGACAGGGTGGAACCACAGATACGCAGTATTTT. Residues: CASKRQGGTTDTQYF.

As to this clonotype: A library prepared for alpha chains yielded this beta chain as an off-target read; its size is of little meaning. The J gene is TRBJ2-7, the V gene TRBV6-2 or TRBV6-3, with 9 bases aligning to TRBD2. Germline CDR1 is MNHEY and CDR2 is SVGEGT. The V segment lost 7 bases and the J segment 8 bases; nucleotides outside the gene matches: 15. The CDR3 sequence is 15 residues long. For the CDR3, the DNA is TGTGCCAGCACGCTCGCCGGGGCTAGCGGGAACAAGCAGTACGTC. The encoded protein is CASTLAGASGNKQYV.

This clonotype is medium-sized by share. As an off-target read in a library built for alpha chains, this beta chain has a frequency of little significance. The J gene is TRBJ2-3, the V gene TRBV30; D unresolved. CDR3 length: 14 amino acids. V dropped 0 bases and J dropped 3 bases, with 10 bases sitting between them. Germline CDR1 and CDR2: GTSNPN and SVGIG (reference sequence). This chain's CDR3 is CAWSVQMGTDTQYF. DNA for the CDR3: TGTGCCTGGAGTGTACAAATGGGGACAGATACGCAGTATTTT.

This clonotype appeared once. A library made for alpha chains picked up this beta chain off target, so its size means little. The chain has TRBV28 and TRBJ2-5; TRBD2 aligns across 7 bases. The J segment lost 0 bases and the V segment lost 2 bases, leaving 3 bases of the junction unmatched. Germline V gives CDR1 MDHEN, CDR2 SYDVKM. CDR3 length equals 15 residues. The CDR3 DNA follows: TGTGCCAGCAGTTTACTAGCGGAGTACCAAGAGACCCAGTACTTC. This gives the protein CASSLLAEYQETQYF. Filled out from reference TRBV28 and TRBJ2-5, the complete variable domain reads DVKVTQSSRYLVKRTGEKVFLECVQDMDHENMFWYRQDPGLGLRLIYFSYDVKMKEKGDIPEGYSVSREKKERFSLILESASTNQTSMYLCASSLLAEYQETQYFGPGTRLLVL.

This clonotype was counted a few times. In a library made to pick up alpha chains, this beta chain is a stray read with a size that means little. V is TRBV15 and J is TRBJ1-1; 11 nucleotides match TRBD1. Germline CDR1 and CDR2: LNHNV and YYDKDF (reference sequence). The CDR3 contains 12 residues. V shed 8 bases and J 9 bases; nucleotides not matched to a gene: 5. As DNA, the CDR3 is TGTGCCACCGTCCGGGACAGGGGGAAAGCTTTCTTT. This sequence encodes CATVRDRGKAFF.

In its sample, this clonotype was seen a few times. As an off-target read in a library built for alpha chains, this beta chain has a frequency of little significance. The chain uses TRBV2 and TRBJ2-1, with 8 bases lining up with TRBD1. This CDR3 spans 14 amino acids. Germline V lookup: CDR1 SNHLY, CDR2 FYNNEI. The junction had 10 bases not matched to a gene; V was cut back by 6 bases and J by 9 bases. Here the CDR3 reads CASRDRAAISEQFF. The DNA for the CDR3 is TGTGCCAGCAGGGACAGGGCAGCAATCAGTGAGCAGTTCTTC.

Comments on this clonotype: For a library built for alpha chains, this beta chain is a stray read; little rests on its size. The chain carries TRBV6-6 and TRBJ2-5; D possibly matches TRBD1 or TRBD2 (5 bases each). CDR1 and CDR2 (germline): MNHNY, SVGAGI (reference sequence). The CDR3 covers 13 residues. V was cut by 6 bases and J by 6 bases, with 14 bases left in between. The CDR3 DNA is TGTGCCAGCAGCCAGGGAGTGGGAAAGACCCAGTACTTC. It yields the protein CASSQGVGKTQYF.

By proportion, this clonotype is medium-sized. For a library built for alpha chains, this beta chain is a stray read; little rests on its size. This sequence joins TRBV28 and TRBJ2-7, with D tentatively TRBD2 (6 bases). Germline assignment: CDR1 MDHEN and CDR2 SYDVKM. The CDR3 runs to 11 residues. Trimming took 9 bases from V and 1 from J, leaving 7 bases between them. CDR3 in amino acids: CASSGSYEQYF. Here the CDR3 DNA reads TGTGCCAGTAGCGGTTCCTACGAGCAGTACTTC.

This clonotype has just a few counts. Little can be read into the size of this beta chain, an off-target read in a library designed for alpha chains. DNA for the CDR3: TGTGCCAGCAGTTACTCATTCGGACAGGACTCCTACGAGCAGTACTTC. Residues: CASSYSFGQDSYEQYF. The chain recombines TRBV6-6 with TRBJ2-7; TRBD1 matches 7 bases. The CDR3 length is 16 residues. CDR1 is MNHNY, CDR2 SVGAGI, per germline (reference sequence). The V segment lost 0 bases and the J segment 0 bases; nucleotides outside the gene matches: 5.

For this clonotype: This beta chain represents an off-target read in a library built for alpha chains; its size is of limited meaning. This chain uses TRBV7-3 with TRBJ2-3; TRBD1 is a possible D gene (5 bases). This CDR3 contains 15 residues. Germline V gene data show CDR1 as SGHTA and CDR2 as FQGTGA. Trimming pared 5 bases from V and 3 bases from J, leaving 15 bases between. CDR3 DNA sequence: TGTGCCAGCAGCCAAGCAGGGTTTCGAACAGATACGCAGTATTTT. Amino acid sequence: CASSQAGFRTDTQYF.

A word on this clonotype: This beta chain is an off-target read within a library intended for alpha chains, so its frequency means little. V gene TRBV5-1 combines with J gene TRBJ2-6; the D is unclear. This CDR3 region has 15 residues. Trimming pared 4 bases from V and 0 bases from J, leaving 8 bases between. Germline V gene lookup returns CDR1 SGHRS and CDR2 YFSETQ. This CDR3 is CASSPFSSGANVLTF. In nucleotides, the CDR3 is TGCGCCAGCAGCCCGTTTTCCTCTGGGGCCAACGTCCTGACTTTC. The variable domain in full, completed from reference TRBV5-1 and TRBJ2-6, reads KAGVTQTPRYLIKTRGQQVTLSCSPISGHRSVSWYQQTPGQGLQFLFEYFSETQRNKGNFPGRFSGRQFSNSRSEMNVSTLELGDSALYLCASSPFSSGANVLTFGAGSRLTVL.

As concerns this clonotype: Being off target in a library aimed at alpha chains, this beta chain has a size of little meaning. The chain couples TRBV6-6 to TRBJ2-5; D is uncertain. CDR3 length equals 12 residues. The V gene lost 7 bases and the J gene lost 0 bases, with 6 bases spanning the gap. Germline CDR1 MNHNY, CDR2 SVGAGI (reference sequence). As DNA, the CDR3 is TGTGCCAGCACGGCTTACCAAGAGACCCAGTACTTC. This codes for CASTAYQETQYF.

This clonotype was seen once. Because this beta chain is a stray read in a library intended to capture alpha chains, its abundance should not be given much weight. The chain combines TRBV24-1 with TRBJ2-3, with 8 nucleotides matching TRBD2. The CDR3 spans 16 residues. The V and J ends lost 0 bases and 5 bases, in that order; junction bases with no gene match: 6. Germline CDR1 is KGHDR and CDR2 is SFDVKD. In nucleotides, the CDR3 is TGTGCCACCAGTGATTTGCCCAGCGGGAGAGGAGATACGCAGTATTTT. Translated, it gives CATSDLPSGRGDTQYF.

This clonotype occurred a few times. This beta chain slipped into a library made for alpha chains as a stray read, so its size is not meaningful. The V and J genes are TRBV10-3 and TRBJ2-2; possibly TRBD1 or TRBD2 for D (6 bases each). This CDR3 spans 15 amino acids. V shed 5 bases and J shed 4 bases, with 14 bases lying between them. Germline V gene lookup returns CDR1 ENHRY and CDR2 SYGVKD. CDR3 amino acids: CAISSRDIPTGELFF. The CDR3 coding sequence is TGTGCCATCAGTTCGCGGGACATCCCCACCGGGGAGCTGTTTTTT.

With respect to this clonotype: A library made for alpha chains picked up this beta chain off target, so its size means little. The V gene is TRBV6-5, the J gene TRBJ2-2; possibly TRBD1 or TRBD2 for D (6 bases each). Germline CDR1 MNHEY, CDR2 SVGAGI. The CDR3 loop spans 15 amino acids. Trimming took 7 bases from V and 4 from J, leaving 16 bases between them. CDR3 residues: CASKKGGTGTGELFF. The CDR3 coding sequence is TGTGCCAGCAAAAAAGGGGGGACGGGCACCGGGGAGCTGTTTTTT.

Details on this clonotype: This beta chain appears as a stray read in a library generated for alpha chains; its size is not informative. This chain links TRBV6-5 with TRBJ2-7; D unresolved. CDR3 length equals 11 residues. V was trimmed by 2 bases and J by 6 bases, leaving 5 bases between them. The V gene's germline CDR1 is MNHEY and CDR2 SVGAGI. The CDR3 nucleotides read TGTGCCAGCAGTTACGTGGGCGAGCAGTACTTC. This encodes CASSYVGEQYF.

Points on this clonotype: Because the library targeted alpha chains, this beta chain is an off-target read whose size means little. This chain joins TRBV7-9 and TRBJ2-1, with TRBD2 matching over 13 bases. This CDR3 is 14 amino acids long. The junction had 8 bases not matched to a gene; V was cut back by 5 bases and J by 13 bases. The germline V gene has CDR1 SEHNR and CDR2 FQNEAQ (reference sequence). CDR3 sequence reads: CASSPGLAGDSQFF. The CDR3 DNA is TGTGCCAGCAGCCCAGGACTAGCGGGAGACAGTCAGTTCTTC. The whole variable domain, filled in from reference TRBV7-9 and TRBJ2-1, reads DTGVSQNPRHKITKRGQNVTFRCDPISEHNRLYWYRQTLGQGPEFLTYFQNEAQLEKSRLLSDRFSAERPKGSFSTLEIQRTEQGDSAMYLCASSPGLAGDSQFFGPGTRLTVL.

This clonotype was seen more than once but under ten times. The library was built for alpha chains, so this beta chain is an off-target read and its size means little. The rearrangement uses TRBV9 and TRBJ2-3; maybe TRBD2 (6 bases). CDR1 is SGDLS and CDR2 is YYNGEE in the germline V gene. This CDR3 has 14 amino acids. The ends were cut back, 1 base at V and 5 bases at J, with 11 bases in the middle. Here the CDR3 DNA reads TGTGCCAGCAGCGTACAGTCGGGGGAAGATACGCAGTATTTT. It translates to CASSVQSGEDTQYF.

This clonotype is classed as medium-sized. A library prepared for alpha chains yielded this beta chain as an off-target read; its size is of little meaning. The rearrangement joins TRBV29-1 to TRBJ2-7, with D tentatively TRBD1 or TRBD2 (6 bases each). Germline-derived CDR1 and CDR2 are SQVTM and ANQGSEA. Deletions cut 6 bases from V and 3 bases from J, with 15 bases between. CDR3 length: 13 amino acids. The CDR3 protein is CSVAGRGRYEQYF. CDR3 coding DNA: TGCAGCGTGGCCGGTCGGGGGCGCTACGAGCAGTACTTC.

In regard to this clonotype: Since the library was made to target alpha chains, this beta chain is a stray read and its abundance is not meaningful. The chain links TRBV7-8 to TRBJ2-2, with D unresolved. Germline CDR1 is SGHVS and CDR2 is FQNEAQ. Trimming shortened V by 3 bases and J by 7 bases, and 12 bases separated the two germline ends. This CDR3 comprises 14 residues. CDR3 region: CASSFLSLGGELFF. The CDR3 DNA is TGTGCCAGCAGCTTCCTGTCCTTGGGCGGGGAGCTGTTTTTT. Drawing the rest from reference TRBV7-8 and TRBJ2-2, the complete variable domain is GAGVSQSPRYKVAKRGQDVALRCDPISGHVSLFWYQQALGQGPEFLTYFQNEAQLDKSGLPSDRFFAERPEGSVSTLKIQRTQQEDSAVYLCASSFLSLGGELFFGEGSRLTVL.

Note on this clonotype: This beta chain lies outside the target of a library built for alpha chains; its clone size means little. This chain uses TRBV16 with TRBJ2-1; TRBD1 might be the D (6 bases). The CDR3 extends over 16 amino acids. The germline V gene encodes CDR1 KGHSY and CDR2 FQNENV. V was cut by 1 base and J by 7 bases, with 17 bases left in between. CDR3 loop: CASSQWGQGANNEQFF. The CDR3 DNA is TGTGCCAGCAGCCAATGGGGACAAGGGGCGAATAATGAGCAGTTCTTC.

Relative to its sample, this clonotype is medium-sized (0.01 to 0.1%). This beta chain is a stray sequence in a library constructed for alpha chains; its clone size is not meaningful. The V and J genes are TRBV12-3 or TRBV12-4 and TRBJ2-3; 7 bases map to TRBD2. CDR3 length: 15 amino acids. V lost 8 bases to trimming and J lost 1 base; unmatched junction nucleotides: 9. The DNA for the CDR3 is TGTGCCAGCTGTATGTGGCTAGCGGGCACAGATACGCAGTATTTT. Its protein is CASCMWLAGTDTQYF.

This clonotype was found a few times. This beta chain is an off-target read within a library intended for alpha chains, so its frequency means little. The V call is TRBV5-1, the J call TRBJ2-1; 13 bases map to TRBD2. Unmatched junction bases numbered 2, after V lost 0 bases and J lost 5 bases. The CDR3 sequence is 16 residues long. Germline values: CDR1 SGHRS, CDR2 YFSETQ. This CDR3 reads CASSLGGLAGNNEQFF. The CDR3 coding sequence is TGCGCCAGCAGCTTGGGGGGACTAGCGGGAAACAATGAGCAGTTCTTC. The entire variable domain, with the rest obtained from reference TRBV5-1 and TRBJ2-1, is as follows: KAGVTQTPRYLIKTRGQQVTLSCSPISGHRSVSWYQQTPGQGLQFLFEYFSETQRNKGNFPGRFSGRQFSNSRSEMNVSTLELGDSALYLCASSLGGLAGNNEQFFGPGTRLTVL.

As regards this clonotype: The library was prepared for alpha chains; this beta chain is a stray read, so its frequency means little. This chain uses TRBV28 with TRBJ2-1; 7 positions agree with TRBD1. Germline V gene lookup returns CDR1 MDHEN and CDR2 SYDVKM. The junction had 13 bases not matched to a gene; V was cut back by 7 bases and J by 4 bases. This CDR3 has 16 amino acids. Written as DNA, the CDR3 is TGTGCCAGCAATCCAAAACAGGGGCTACGATACAATGAGCAGTTCTTC. Translating gives CASNPKQGLRYNEQFF.

Notes on this clonotype: Since the library was made to target alpha chains, this beta chain is a stray read and its abundance is not meaningful. This chain joins TRBV7-8 and TRBJ2-1; D not resolved. Germline loops: CDR1 SGHVS, CDR2 FQNEAQ. The CDR3 length is 15 residues. Deletions cut 3 bases from V and 0 bases from J, with 9 bases between. The CDR3, as DNA: TGTGCCAGCAGCTTCGCAAAGGACTCCTACAATGAGCAGTTCTTC. It translates to CASSFAKDSYNEQFF.